This entry is about one T cell receptor beta chain. Its antigen target is currently unknown. A much larger clone lies a single base off, so this may be a read error. This sample is part of a study of tumor-infiltrating lymphocytes in primary liver carcinoma (dated by TCRdb to between 2016 and 2019). Regarding the study in general: Roughly 5 patients with histopathologically diagnosed primary liver carcinoma underwent surgical resection in China between 2015 and 2016. Hepatocellular carcinoma (four) or combined HCC and intrahepatic cholangiocarcinoma (one) was present in the five patients, who were three men and two women aged 30 to 69 years. Tumors of the five patients were stage T1-T3 N0M0 with maximum diameters of 4.2 to 10 cm. Each sample produced about 3.5 to 7.5 million productive TCRbeta reads, and read depth showed no significant difference between tissue types. TCRbeta repertoire sequencing, expression microarrays and whole-exome sequencing were combined in the study across five regions of each liver tumor, with adjacent normal tissue and blood also included. TCRbeta repertoire sequencing covered roughly 35 specimens from 5 patients: roughly 25 tumor regions, 5 adjacent noncancerous liver tissues and 5 peripheral blood samples. High reproducibility was observed for the technical replicate repertoires, with mean shared-clone rates approximately 0.92 and correlation coefficients above 0.95. The full study reports these points: Because only the TCR beta chain was sequenced and unpaired alpha chains were not captured, true repertoire diversity is likely underestimated. The study included only a few patients, and the authors note findings should be validated in a larger study. Because the samples were bulk and unsorted, CD4+ and CD8+ T cell repertoires could not be compared. The top 250 clones made up a significantly larger repertoire fraction in tumors than in blood (p = 0.039). Pairs of tumor regions showed greater repertoire overlap (mean about 35%) than tumor-adjacent pairs (17%) or tumor-blood pairs (roughly 15%), which is consistent with antigen-driven expansion.

TRIzol reagent was used to extract blood RNA from unsorted whole blood, while the DNeasy Blood & Tissue kit provided the germline DNA. At the time of sampling, the patients were treatment-naive and had chronic HBV infection. About 4 milliliters of peripheral blood were collected into K2EDTA tubes before surgery. Starting from approximately 460 ng total RNA, TCRbeta-specific cDNA was produced by reverse transcription with a constant-region primer and ProtoScript II reverse transcriptase. Three nested multiplex PCR rounds, following a slightly modified ARM-PCR procedure, were used to build the TCRbeta libraries. Sample barcodes and Illumina adapters were added in a final 25-cycle PCR with Deep VentR polymerase. Before sequencing, amplicons of 200-500 bp were purified from gel using a QIAquick gel extraction kit. An Illumina HiSeq 2500 was used to sequence the TCRbeta amplicons, generating 250-bp paired-end reads. The paper's data handling went like this. Reads were quality-trimmed with Trimmomatic v0.33, and paired reads were merged with FLASH v1.2.11 to recover full CDR3 sequences. MiGEC v1.2.1b assigned V, D and J germline segments to the rearranged TCRbeta sequences. Clonotype statistics and Shannon-Wiener diversity indices were computed with VDJtools v1.0.0. Except for diversity analysis, only the 250 most abundant clonotypes of each sample were used in subsequent analyses to reduce sampling bias. Using fastp at Q25 and MiXCR, TCRdb reprocessed the public reads and kept productive beta chains. Under each unique CDR3 protein, matching rows form one entry showing the most common genes and DNA. The V and J calls here are based on TCRdb, not the publication. This sample comprises 300,000 to 400,000 distinct CDR3 sequences, 65% of them detected only once. The ten biggest clones cover 5.5% to 7% of the sample.

Sequenced input: peripheral blood. This clonotype originated in a middle-aged man with primary liver carcinoma and hepatitis B virus infection.

The CDR3 corresponds to CVSSGTRDTGELFF. The DNA sequence follows: TGTGTCAGCAGCGGGACTCGCGACACCGGGGAGCTGTTTTTT. This chain joins TRBV6-2 or TRBV6-3 to TRBJ2-2; TRBD2 matches 7 bases in the middle. From the cysteine through the phenylalanine, the CDR3 covers 14 amino acids. CDR3 DNA only is kept here, 42 bases in frame from base 1. The germline V gene encodes CDR1 MNHEY and CDR2 SVGEGT.